The present T cell receptor (beta chain) was sequenced within a study of somatic mutations in cytotoxic T cells in rheumatoid arthritis. Study summary: T-cell populations stained with V beta antibodies were in some cases flow-sorted at nearly 100% purity, including V beta1+ cells that were sequenced for TCRB.

The CDR3 extends over 14 amino acids. Per germline, CDR1 MNHEY and CDR2 SMNVEV (reference sequence). The V end was cut by 3 bases, the J end by 6 bases, with 11 bases between. Study-wide findings and caveats: Within 8 of 65 patients, the single biggest CD8+ clone made up more than 20% of CD8+ cells. There was no significant difference in CD8+ T-cell clonality between rheumatoid arthritis patients and age-matched healthy controls. Adjustment for multiple comparisons was not applied to the slight TRBV07 underrepresentation observed in rheumatoid arthritis patients.

Sequencing used immunoSEQ multiplex PCR; TCRdb keeps in-frame clones, though not all of them. The data show 10,000 to 15,000 clones, 78% seen once. Concerning this clone itself: Its antigen is not known.

This sequence was found in an adult with rheumatoid arthritis. J is TRBJ1-4 and V is TRBV27, with D unresolved. Sequenced material: CD8+ T cells sorted from blood. This chain's CDR3 is CASSLSSGDEKLFF. The CDR3 DNA is TGTGCCAGCAGTTTGAGTTCGGGAGATGAAAAACTGTTTTTT. Supplemented by reference TRBV27 and TRBJ1-4, the full variable domain reads EAQVTQNPRYLITVTGKKLTVTCSQNMNHEYMSWYRQDPGLGLRQIYYSMNVEVTDKGDVPEGYKVSRKEKRNFPLILESPSPNQTSLYFCASSLSSGDEKLFFGSGTQLSVL.